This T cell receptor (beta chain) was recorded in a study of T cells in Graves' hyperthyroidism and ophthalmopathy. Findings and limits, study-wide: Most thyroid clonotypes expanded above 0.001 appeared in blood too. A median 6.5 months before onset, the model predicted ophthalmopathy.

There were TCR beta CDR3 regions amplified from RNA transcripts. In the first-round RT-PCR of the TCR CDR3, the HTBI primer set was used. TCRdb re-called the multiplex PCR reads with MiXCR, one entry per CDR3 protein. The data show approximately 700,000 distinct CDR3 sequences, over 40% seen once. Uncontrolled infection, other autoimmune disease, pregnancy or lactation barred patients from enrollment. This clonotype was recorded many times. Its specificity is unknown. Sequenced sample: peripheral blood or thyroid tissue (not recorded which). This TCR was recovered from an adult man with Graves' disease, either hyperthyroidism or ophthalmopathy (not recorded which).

The CDR3 sequence: CSAAVQGGGELFF. CDR3 bases: TGCAGTGCTGCGGTACAGGGCGGCGGGGAGCTGTTTTTT. The chain joins TRBV20-1 to TRBJ2-2; maybe TRBD1 (6 bases). This CDR3 is 13 amino acids long. Trimming took 5 bases from V and 7 from J, leaving 14 bases between them. Germline V CDR1 and CDR2: DFQATT, SNEGSKA (reference sequence).